The present T cell receptor beta chain was sequenced within a study of cytomegalovirus exposure and HLA in healthy donors. On the study more broadly: Earlier work reported 110 million or so unique TCR beta sequences from some 170 million T cells.

Turning to this clone: No antigen is known for it.

This CDR3 comprises 14 residues. Germline CDR1 is GTSNPN and CDR2 is SVGIG (reference sequence). J was trimmed by 3 bases and V by 0 bases; bases with no gene match: 1. With 60 Vbeta and 13 Jbeta primers, the PCR was carried out. Profiling relied on immunoSEQ multiplex PCR, and the TCRdb table lists in-frame clones only, not all of them. The sample has 150,000 to 200,000 clones, 77% seen once. Study-level findings and limits: Earlier findings revealed that most TCR beta V segments proved productive either about 87% or about 30% of the time. Versus the approximately 670-donor mean, an Asian-associated ancestry cluster reportedly showed fewer N-insertions in a later analysis.

The chain uses TRBV30 and TRBJ2-7, with 11 bases that match TRBD1. The sequenced sample consisted of PBMCs. This clonotype originated in a woman aged 30 to 39 in good health and CMV-seropositive. CDR3 in DNA: TGTGCCTGGAGTGTGGGACAGGGGGGCTACGAGCAGTACTTC. Translation gives CAWSVGQGGYEQYF.